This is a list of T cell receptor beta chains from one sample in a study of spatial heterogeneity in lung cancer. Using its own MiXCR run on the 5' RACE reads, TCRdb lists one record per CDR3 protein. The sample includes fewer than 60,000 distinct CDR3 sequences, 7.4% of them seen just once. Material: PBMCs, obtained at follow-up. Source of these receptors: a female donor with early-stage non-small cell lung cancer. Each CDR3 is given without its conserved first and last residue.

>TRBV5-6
ASSWGLAGVEQY
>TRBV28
ASSLGPQSEKLF
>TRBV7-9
VSSLGVSTDTQY
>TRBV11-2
ASSPYAETQY
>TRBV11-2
ASSYMDRDNSPLH
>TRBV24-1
ATSDPVGTGELF
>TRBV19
ASNLGTAGELF
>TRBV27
ASARAGYSNQPQH
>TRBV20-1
SASLTTGSQTQY
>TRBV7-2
ASSLNRDLYEQY
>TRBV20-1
SARGPLNTEAF
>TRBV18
ASSPGQGAGNTIY
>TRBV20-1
SARGGLAGSGELF
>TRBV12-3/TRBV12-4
ASSSTGKWYYGYT
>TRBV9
ASSVVGTLDGYT
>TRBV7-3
ASSPAGGNTGELF
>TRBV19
ASSTRHHASTDTQY
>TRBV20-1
SVPTSQETQY
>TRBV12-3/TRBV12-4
ASSYGQNYEQY
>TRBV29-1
SVVEAGPSTDTQY
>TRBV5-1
ASSFDDPYNEQF
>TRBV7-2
ASSLGQGFNSPLH
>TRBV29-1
SVEDTSTDTQY
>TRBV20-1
SARDRLNTEAF
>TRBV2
ASRASQTQY
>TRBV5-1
ASSAPIYEQY
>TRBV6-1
ASSAGQTHNQPQH
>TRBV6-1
ASRRRASGITDTQY
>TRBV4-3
ASSQVLGTTQQY
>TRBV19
ASNRGQGRQEQY
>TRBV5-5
ASSPIPSGGRRPYEQY
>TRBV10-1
ASSDHIRTDTQY
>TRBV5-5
ASSLEVNYGYT
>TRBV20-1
SAAGGSNQPQH
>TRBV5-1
ASSLALSTEAF
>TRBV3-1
ASSRTSGSTPYEQY
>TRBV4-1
ASSRGIGQGAAEAF
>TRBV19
ASSNIPNEKLF
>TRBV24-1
ATSWSARKNEQF
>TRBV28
ASTAQGTGNTIY
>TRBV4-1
ASSQDGRAPDTQY
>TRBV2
ASSSYQGTGELF
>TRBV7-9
ASSAGTGYT
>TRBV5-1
ASSLYPGPETQY
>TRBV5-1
ASSLGQGGHSPLH